These T cell receptor beta chains were read from a single sample in a study of CD8+ T cells in alopecia areata. The protocol was immunoSEQ multiplex PCR, while the TCRdb copy is restricted to in-frame clones and leaves out a portion. Of about 220,000 clones in the sample, under 75% were seen once. The sequences come from CD4+ T cells sorted from blood, collected at week 4, from a patient treated with tofacitinib. All receptors come from a human donor with alopecia areata. CDR3s include the opening cysteine and the closing phenylalanine or tryptophan. Each record gives: clone size, V gene, D gene, J gene, CDR3 DNA, CDR3 protein. D genes are given only for firm matches. Rows give clone size only sometimes, using once, few, many, or a class for an expanded clone.

clone_size: .
v_call: TRBV18
d_call: .
j_call: TRBJ1-1
cdr3_nt: TGTGCCAGCTCACCACCGAGATCCTTGGACACTGAAGCTTTCTTT
cdr3_aa: CASSPPRSLDTEAFF

clone_size: few
v_call: TRBV18
d_call: .
j_call: TRBJ1-5
cdr3_nt: TGTGCCAGCTCCGGGACGAGAGATCAGCCCCAGCATTTT
cdr3_aa: CASSGTRDQPQHF

clone_size: few
v_call: TRBV7-4
d_call: TRBD2
j_call: TRBJ2-1
cdr3_nt: TGTGCCAGCAGCTTAGATGGGCTAGCGGATGACAATGAGCAGTTCTTC
cdr3_aa: CASSLDGLADDNEQFF

clone_size: .
v_call: TRBV14
d_call: TRBD1
j_call: TRBJ1-1
cdr3_nt: TGTGCCAGCAGCCTACTCGCAGGGGGCACTGAAGCTTTCTTT
cdr3_aa: CASSLLAGGTEAFF

clone_size: few
v_call: TRBV11-1
d_call: .
j_call: TRBJ2-7
cdr3_nt: TGTGCCAGCAGCTTGGGGACTCAGGCCTACGAGCAGTACTTC
cdr3_aa: CASSLGTQAYEQYF

clone_size: .
v_call: TRBV29-1
d_call: .
j_call: TRBJ1-2
cdr3_nt: TGCAGCGCCTCCGGGAACGACTATGGCTACACCTTC
cdr3_aa: CSASGNDYGYTF

clone_size: .
v_call: TRBV7-2
d_call: TRBD1
j_call: TRBJ2-3
cdr3_nt: TGTGCCAGCAGGACCGGGACAGGGACGCGGGCTACGCAGTATTTT
cdr3_aa: CASRTGTGTRATQYF

clone_size: .
v_call: TRBV4-3
d_call: TRBD2
j_call: TRBJ2-1
cdr3_nt: TGCGCCAGCAGCCAAGGACTAGCGGGGGTAAGGGTCTTC
cdr3_aa: CASSQGLAGVRVF

clone_size: .
v_call: TRBV11-2
d_call: .
j_call: TRBJ2-1
cdr3_nt: TGTGCCAGCAGCTTAGATTTCAACTACAATGAGCAGTTCTTC
cdr3_aa: CASSLDFNYNEQFF

clone_size: once
v_call: TRBV27
d_call: .
j_call: TRBJ1-6
cdr3_nt: TGTGCCAGCAGGGGAGGCCCCTATAATTCACCCCTCCACTTT
cdr3_aa: CASRGGPYNSPLHF

clone_size: .
v_call: TRBV7-2
d_call: .
j_call: TRBJ2-1
cdr3_nt: TGTGCCAGCAGCAGACCCCGGGGGCCCCACTACAATGAGCAGTTCTTC
cdr3_aa: CASSRPRGPHYNEQFF

clone_size: .
v_call: TRBV4-3
d_call: .
j_call: TRBJ1-2
cdr3_nt: TGCGCCAGCAGCCAAGATCTAGGCACGGCATCCCCGGGAGGCTACACCTTC
cdr3_aa: CASSQDLGTASPGGYTF

clone_size: few
v_call: TRBV15
d_call: .
j_call: TRBJ1-5
cdr3_nt: TGTGCCACCAGCAGCTTGGGCAAGGGGAGCAATCAGCCCCAGCATTTT
cdr3_aa: CATSSLGKGSNQPQHF

clone_size: few
v_call: TRBV29-1
d_call: .
j_call: TRBJ2-6
cdr3_nt: TGCAGCGCCGCGCGGGGGACAGGGGCCAACGTCCTGACTTTC
cdr3_aa: CSAARGTGANVLTF

clone_size: .
v_call: TRBV30
d_call: .
j_call: TRBJ2-1
cdr3_nt: TGTGCCTGGAGTGTTTTGGTGGAAGACAATGAGCAGTTCTTC
cdr3_aa: CAWSVLVEDNEQFF

clone_size: .
v_call: TRBV7-7
d_call: TRBD2
j_call: TRBJ2-3
cdr3_nt: TGTGCCAGCAGCCCGCGGGGGGGCCCGGCAGATACGCAGTATTTT
cdr3_aa: CASSPRGGPADTQYF

clone_size: many
v_call: TRBV15
d_call: .
j_call: TRBJ2-1
cdr3_nt: TGTGCCACCAGCAGAGATTTGACCTCCAATGAGCAGTTCTTC
cdr3_aa: CATSRDLTSNEQFF

clone_size: few
v_call: TRBV7-2
d_call: .
j_call: TRBJ1-6
cdr3_nt: TGTGCCAGCAGCCCGATTTCAGGGAATAATTCACCCCTCCACTTT
cdr3_aa: CASSPISGNNSPLHF

clone_size: .
v_call: TRBV4-3
d_call: TRBD1
j_call: TRBJ2-3
cdr3_nt: TGCGCCAGCAGCCAAGGGAACAGGGGGCTTTTTGCAGATACGCAGTATTTT
cdr3_aa: CASSQGNRGLFADTQYF

clone_size: .
v_call: TRBV6-5
d_call: TRBD1
j_call: TRBJ1-2
cdr3_nt: TGTGCCAGCAGGCTGACAGGGGTTGAAGGCTACACCTTC
cdr3_aa: CASRLTGVEGYTF

clone_size: .
v_call: TRBV9
d_call: .
j_call: TRBJ1-2
cdr3_nt: TGTGCCAGCAGCGCGACAATAAAGGGCTATGGCTACACCTTC
cdr3_aa: CASSATIKGYGYTF

clone_size: .
v_call: TRBV29-1
d_call: .
j_call: TRBJ2-3
cdr3_nt: TGCAGCGTTGAAGATTTTAGGGACCCTACGCAGTATTTT
cdr3_aa: CSVEDFRDPTQYF

clone_size: .
v_call: TRBV15
d_call: .
j_call: TRBJ1-2
cdr3_nt: TGTGCCACCAGCAGGGACGGGGTAGAGGGCTACACCTTC
cdr3_aa: CATSRDGVEGYTF

clone_size: .
v_call: TRBV4-2
d_call: .
j_call: TRBJ2-2
cdr3_nt: TGTGCCAGCAGCCAAGATCATCCCGGGGAGCTGTTTTTT
cdr3_aa: CASSQDHPGELFF

clone_size: few
v_call: TRBV4-3
d_call: .
j_call: TRBJ1-3
cdr3_nt: TGCGCCAGCAGCCAAGCCGGGACAAACTCTGGAAACACCATATATTTT
cdr3_aa: CASSQAGTNSGNTIYF

clone_size: .
v_call: TRBV25-1
d_call: .
j_call: TRBJ2-3
cdr3_nt: TGTGCCAGCAGTGAATCAGATACGCAGTATTTT
cdr3_aa: CASSESDTQYF

clone_size: few
v_call: TRBV14
d_call: .
j_call: TRBJ2-5
cdr3_nt: TGTGCCAGCAGCCCGGGACTCCGATCGGAAGAGACCCAGTACTTC
cdr3_aa: CASSPGLRSEETQYF

clone_size: .
v_call: TRBV7-2
d_call: .
j_call: TRBJ1-2
cdr3_nt: TGTGCCAGCAGCCCCCTCCAGGGCAGGAAATCTAACTATGGCTACACCTTC
cdr3_aa: CASSPLQGRKSNYGYTF

clone_size: .
v_call: TRBV7-2
d_call: .
j_call: TRBJ1-2
cdr3_nt: TGTGCCAGCAGCTTACTGCAGGGGATTGGGGTGTATGGCTACACCTTC
cdr3_aa: CASSLLQGIGVYGYTF

clone_size: .
v_call: TRBV7-2
d_call: .
j_call: TRBJ1-5
cdr3_nt: TGTGCCAGCAGCTTACAGGGTACTTATCAGCCCCAGCATTTT
cdr3_aa: CASSLQGTYQPQHF

clone_size: .
v_call: TRBV27
d_call: TRBD1
j_call: TRBJ2-6
cdr3_nt: TGTGCCAGCAGTACTCCCGGGACAGGGGACTCTGGGGCCAACGTCCTGACTTTC
cdr3_aa: CASSTPGTGDSGANVLTF

clone_size: .
v_call: TRBV5-6
d_call: TRBD1
j_call: TRBJ1-2
cdr3_nt: TGTGCCAGCAGCGGCTGGGACAGGCAAACGGGCTATGGCTACACCTTC
cdr3_aa: CASSGWDRQTGYGYTF

clone_size: few
v_call: TRBV10-2
d_call: TRBD1
j_call: TRBJ2-3
cdr3_nt: TGCGCCAGCAGCGCAGACAGGGCCTCAGGGGATACGCAGTATTTT
cdr3_aa: CASSADRASGDTQYF

clone_size: .
v_call: TRBV4-1
d_call: TRBD2
j_call: TRBJ2-1
cdr3_nt: TGCGCCAGCAGCGTACTAGCGGGGGGCGTGGGTGAGCAGTTCTTC
cdr3_aa: CASSVLAGGVGEQFF

clone_size: .
v_call: TRBV2
d_call: TRBD2
j_call: TRBJ2-5
cdr3_nt: TGTGCCAGCAATTTCCCCGCTAGCGGGGGTGAGACCCAGTACTTC
cdr3_aa: CASNFPASGGETQYF

clone_size: few
v_call: TRBV19
d_call: TRBD2
j_call: TRBJ2-2
cdr3_nt: TGTGCCAGTAGACATAGCGGGGACGCGAACACCGGGGAGCTGTTTTTT
cdr3_aa: CASRHSGDANTGELFF

clone_size: .
v_call: TRBV10-3
d_call: .
j_call: TRBJ2-4
cdr3_nt: TGTGCCAGTGGGGTGGGGGTCGAAAACATTCAGTACTTC
cdr3_aa: CASGVGVENIQYF

clone_size: .
v_call: TRBV2
d_call: .
j_call: TRBJ2-1
cdr3_nt: TGTGCCAGCAGTGACGGGACCCTCCTTCATGAGCAGTTCTTC
cdr3_aa: CASSDGTLLHEQFF

clone_size: .
v_call: TRBV30
d_call: TRBD1
j_call: TRBJ1-2
cdr3_nt: TGTGCCTGGAGCCCCGGGACAGGGCCTGGCTACACCTTC
cdr3_aa: CAWSPGTGPGYTF

clone_size: few
v_call: TRBV19
d_call: TRBD1
j_call: TRBJ1-1
cdr3_nt: TGTGCCAGTAGTCCTCGGGACAGGGGAACTGAAGCTTTCTTT
cdr3_aa: CASSPRDRGTEAFF

clone_size: .
v_call: TRBV29-1
d_call: TRBD1
j_call: TRBJ1-1
cdr3_nt: TGCAGCGCACAGGGGAAGGTAACTGAAGCTTTCTTT
cdr3_aa: CSAQGKVTEAFF

clone_size: .
v_call: TRBV4-2
d_call: TRBD2
j_call: TRBJ2-1
cdr3_nt: TGTGCCAGCAGCCAAGATTGGGGGAGCGGGGACAATGAGCAGTTCTTC
cdr3_aa: CASSQDWGSGDNEQFF

clone_size: .
v_call: TRBV4-1
d_call: .
j_call: TRBJ2-3
cdr3_nt: TGCGCCAGCAGCCGGGAAGATACGCAGTATTTT
cdr3_aa: CASSREDTQYF

clone_size: .
v_call: TRBV18
d_call: .
j_call: TRBJ2-7
cdr3_nt: TGTGCCAGCTCACCACGTTTGGGAGAGCAGTACTTC
cdr3_aa: CASSPRLGEQYF

clone_size: .
v_call: TRBV19
d_call: .
j_call: TRBJ1-1
cdr3_nt: TGTGCCAGTAGTATCCGGGTACGTTCTGGCACTGAAGCTTTCTTT
cdr3_aa: CASSIRVRSGTEAFF

clone_size: .
v_call: TRBV10-2
d_call: TRBD1
j_call: TRBJ2-3
cdr3_nt: TGCGCCAGCAGTGGGGACAGGGATATCGCAGATACGCAGTATTTT
cdr3_aa: CASSGDRDIADTQYF

clone_size: few
v_call: TRBV28
d_call: .
j_call: TRBJ2-1
cdr3_nt: TGTGCCAGCAGCCGAAGCCTAGCGCATCGTGACAATGAGCAGTTCTTC
cdr3_aa: CASSRSLAHRDNEQFF

clone_size: few
v_call: TRBV29-1
d_call: .
j_call: TRBJ2-4
cdr3_nt: TGCAGCGTTGTCCGGGACATCAAAAACATTCAGTACTTC
cdr3_aa: CSVVRDIKNIQYF

clone_size: few
v_call: TRBV9
d_call: TRBD1
j_call: TRBJ1-2
cdr3_nt: TGTGCCAGCAGCGCCCCCGGGACAGGCAATGGCTACACCTTC
cdr3_aa: CASSAPGTGNGYTF

clone_size: .
v_call: TRBV27
d_call: TRBD1
j_call: TRBJ2-1
cdr3_nt: TGTGCCAGCAGCCTTAAACGGGACAGGGCGTACAATGAGCAGTTCTTC
cdr3_aa: CASSLKRDRAYNEQFF

clone_size: few
v_call: TRBV6-5
d_call: .
j_call: TRBJ1-1
cdr3_nt: TGTGCCAGCAGTAAGGGGGTGAACACTGAAGCTTTCTTT
cdr3_aa: CASSKGVNTEAFF

clone_size: many
v_call: TRBV7-6
d_call: .
j_call: TRBJ2-3
cdr3_nt: TGTGCCAGCAGCTCTAGGCCCAGCCGTTCCACAGATACGCAGTATTTT
cdr3_aa: CASSSRPSRSTDTQYF

clone_size: .
v_call: TRBV29-1
d_call: .
j_call: TRBJ2-7
cdr3_nt: TGCAGCGTTGGTGGCAGGGCTTTGAACGAGCAGTACTTC
cdr3_aa: CSVGGRALNEQYF

clone_size: .
v_call: TRBV7-2
d_call: TRBD1
j_call: TRBJ2-5
cdr3_nt: TGTGCCAGCAGCTTCCCCTCTCGGACAGGCCAAGAGACCCAGTACTTC
cdr3_aa: CASSFPSRTGQETQYF

clone_size: few
v_call: TRBV29-1
d_call: .
j_call: TRBJ1-4
cdr3_nt: TGCAGCGTTACAGGTGCAACTAATGAAAAACTGTTTTTT
cdr3_aa: CSVTGATNEKLFF

clone_size: .
v_call: TRBV10-3
d_call: .
j_call: TRBJ2-3
cdr3_nt: TGTGCCATCCGGGGAAGTGTAGATACGCAGTATTTT
cdr3_aa: CAIRGSVDTQYF

clone_size: few
v_call: TRBV6-1
d_call: TRBD2
j_call: TRBJ2-5
cdr3_nt: TGTGCCAGCAGTGCGACTAGCGGGGCTTTCCAAGAGACCCAGTACTTC
cdr3_aa: CASSATSGAFQETQYF